Reported below is one T cell receptor (beta chain). There are many counts of this clonotype. Its antigen is unknown. No base qualities exist here, and no much larger clone lies one base off it. The CDR3 numbers 14 residues from cysteine through phenylalanine. Only the CDR3 DNA stays, 42 bases, in frame from base 1. CDR1 and CDR2 (SGHRS, YFSETQ) derive from the germline V gene. V and J are trimmed by 4 bases and 3 bases, and the gene matches miss 4 bases of the junction. The method was 5' RACE. The run used an Illumina HiSeq 2000. Template switching added a universal primer binding site, and the final cDNA carried a unique molecular identifier that allowed TCR cDNA molecules to be counted accurately. Specific primers in the conserved constant-segment region were used to synthesize first-strand cDNA for TCR alpha and beta chains. To control for contamination, each cDNA library was double barcoded with a SMART-Mk sample barcode plus Illumina barcodes. TruSeq adapter sequences, together with Illumina sample barcodes, were added in two successive PCR steps. Sequencing of the TCR alpha and beta cDNA libraries was done on the Illumina HiSeq platform using custom primers. The paper's processing steps were these. MiGEC processed the raw reads to extract unique molecular identifiers, while MiXCR was used to determine the CDR3 positions. For each individual, recombination models were inferred using an EM algorithm with the repgenHMM and IGoR tools. Shared clonotype analysis was performed with the tcR package in R, normalizing sharing by the product of cloneset sizes. To study raw recombination without the effects of thymic and clonal selection, out-of-frame nonproductive sequences were analyzed. Clones were called with MiXCR by TCRdb after fastp trimmed the public reads at Q25, and only in-frame beta chains were retained. Rows with a matching CDR3 protein are joined into one entry that keeps the most common DNA and genes. In this record, the V and J calls reflect TCRdb's handling and not the investigators' own analysis. The sample data list fewer than 650,000 distinct CDR3 sequences, and about 7.6% of these were observed just once. The ten largest make up roughly 1.6% of the sample.

Only healthy Caucasian donors were included. Three pairs of female monozygotic twins, all aged roughly 18 to 29 years, made up the twin cohort. The RNA used for TCR libraries was isolated from peripheral blood mononuclear cells. This sample stems from a study of identical twins (dated by TCRdb to the mid-2010s). Notes on the research overall: To test whether fetal clonotypes persist, this study deep-sequenced TCR alpha and beta repertoires from monozygotic twins, from unrelated adults of various ages, and from cord blood. Replicate twin experiments were performed at different times using different library preparation protocols to rule out contamination.

The investigation overall reported the following: Because the same donors could not be followed over many years, conclusions were based on cross-sectional statistical analysis. Fewer insertions were carried by abundant cord blood beta clonotypes; a weaker similar trend was observed in young adult naive repertoires, while no such trend was observed in memory repertoires. In monozygotic twins, recombination models systematically underestimated out-of-frame TCR alpha sharing, but the models matched the sharing seen between unrelated individuals. Invariant T cells such as MAIT and iNKT could partly confound zero-insertion analyses, though diverse VJ usage argued against this for most clonotypes. Compared with coincidental sharing between unrelated individuals, an excess of low generation-probability sequences was observed among out-of-frame TCR alpha sequences shared between twins. Excess twin sharing in beta out-of-frame sequences was weaker because fewer shared sequences lowered the signal-to-noise ratio.

These data were likewise used in another study, on yellow fever vaccine responses in identical twins. Drawing on the second study: The authors reported that the T cell response to vaccination in identical twins appeared partly convergent and partly personalized. Focusing on identical twins, the study followed the T cell clones that responded to the vaccine, and did so with precision.

The sequence derives from a woman aged 18-35 years in good health. The rearranged chain carries TRBV5-1 and TRBJ1-3, and 7 junctional nucleotides match TRBD1. The sequenced sample was PBMCs. The DNA sequence follows: TGCGCCAGCAGCGAGACAGGGAATGGAAACACCATATATTTT. Protein translation: CASSETGNGNTIYF.